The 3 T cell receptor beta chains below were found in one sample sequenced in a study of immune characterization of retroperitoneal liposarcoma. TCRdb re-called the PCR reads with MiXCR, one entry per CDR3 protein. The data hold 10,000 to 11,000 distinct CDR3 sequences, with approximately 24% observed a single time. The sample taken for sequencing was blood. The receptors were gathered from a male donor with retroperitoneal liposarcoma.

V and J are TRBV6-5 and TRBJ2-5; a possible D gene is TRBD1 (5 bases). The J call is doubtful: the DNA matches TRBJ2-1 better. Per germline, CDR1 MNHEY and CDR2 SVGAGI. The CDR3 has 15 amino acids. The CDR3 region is CASSYSRTNNNEQFF. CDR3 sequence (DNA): TGTGCCAGCAGTTACTCGAGGACAAATAACAATGAGCAGTTCTTC.

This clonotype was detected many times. CDR3 sequence reads: CASVPGQGARETQFF. The DNA for the CDR3 is TGTGCCAGCGTGCCGGGACAGGGGGCTAGGGAGACCCAGTTCTTC. The chain links TRBV6-1 to TRBJ2-1; TRBD1 aligns across 12 bases. After removal of 8 bases from V and 13 bases from J, the junction contained 15 bases not matched to a gene. This CDR3 is 15 amino acids long. Per germline, CDR1 MNHNS and CDR2 SASEGT.

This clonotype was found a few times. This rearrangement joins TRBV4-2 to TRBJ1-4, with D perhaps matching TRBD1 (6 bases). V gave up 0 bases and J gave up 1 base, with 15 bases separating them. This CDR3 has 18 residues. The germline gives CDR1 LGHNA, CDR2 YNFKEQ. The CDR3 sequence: CASSQDTGGVGTNEKLFF. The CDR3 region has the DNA TGTGCCAGCAGCCAAGATACGGGGGGCGTAGGAACTAATGAAAAACTGTTTTTT.